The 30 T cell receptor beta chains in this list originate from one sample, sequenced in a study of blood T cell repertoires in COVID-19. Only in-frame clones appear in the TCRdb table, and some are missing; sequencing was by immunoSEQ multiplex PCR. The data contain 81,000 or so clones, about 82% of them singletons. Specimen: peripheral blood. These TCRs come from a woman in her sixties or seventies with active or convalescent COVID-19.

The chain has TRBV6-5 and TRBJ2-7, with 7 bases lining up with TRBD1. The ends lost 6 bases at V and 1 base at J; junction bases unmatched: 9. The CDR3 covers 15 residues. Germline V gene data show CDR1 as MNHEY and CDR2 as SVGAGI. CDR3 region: CASRQTGAVSYEQYF. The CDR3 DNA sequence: TGTGCCAGCAGGCAAACAGGGGCTGTGTCCTACGAGCAGTACTTC.

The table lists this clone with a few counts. This CDR3 is CAITRPGQDSGYTF. CDR3 sequence (DNA): TGTGCCATCACTCGGCCGGGACAGGATAGTGGCTACACCTTC. The chain uses TRBV10-3 and TRBJ1-2; 8 bases agree with TRBD1. Germline CDR1 reads ENHRY; CDR2 reads SYGVKD. The V segment lost 7 bases and the J segment 7 bases; nucleotides outside the gene matches: 11. This CDR3 region has 14 residues.

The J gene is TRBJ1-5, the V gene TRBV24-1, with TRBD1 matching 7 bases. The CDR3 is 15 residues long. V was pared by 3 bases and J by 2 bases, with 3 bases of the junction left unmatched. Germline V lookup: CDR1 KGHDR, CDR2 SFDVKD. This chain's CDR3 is CATSDRDRCNQPQHF. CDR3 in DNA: TGTGCCACCAGTGATAGGGACAGATGCAATCAGCCCCAGCATTTT.

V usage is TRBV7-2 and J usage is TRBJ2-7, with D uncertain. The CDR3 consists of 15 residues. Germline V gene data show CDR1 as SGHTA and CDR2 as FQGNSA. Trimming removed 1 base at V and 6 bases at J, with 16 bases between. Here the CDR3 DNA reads TGTGCCAGCAGCTTAGTTCCCTCACCCTACGGCGAGCAGTACTTC. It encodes CASSLVPSPYGEQYF.

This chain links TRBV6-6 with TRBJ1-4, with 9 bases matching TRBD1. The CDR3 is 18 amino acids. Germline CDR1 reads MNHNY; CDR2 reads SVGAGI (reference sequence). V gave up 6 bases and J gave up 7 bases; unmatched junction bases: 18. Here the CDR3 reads CASRRSPTGGAAGEKLFF. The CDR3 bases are TGTGCCAGCAGACGATCGCCGACAGGGGGTGCTGCGGGTGAAAAACTGTTTTTT.

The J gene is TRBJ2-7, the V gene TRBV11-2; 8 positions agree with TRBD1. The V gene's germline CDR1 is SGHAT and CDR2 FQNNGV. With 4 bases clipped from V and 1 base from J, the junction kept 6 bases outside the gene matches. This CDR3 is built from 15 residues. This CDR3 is CASSSYRDRSYEQYF. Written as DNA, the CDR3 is TGTGCCAGCAGCTCATACCGGGACAGGTCCTACGAGCAGTACTTC.

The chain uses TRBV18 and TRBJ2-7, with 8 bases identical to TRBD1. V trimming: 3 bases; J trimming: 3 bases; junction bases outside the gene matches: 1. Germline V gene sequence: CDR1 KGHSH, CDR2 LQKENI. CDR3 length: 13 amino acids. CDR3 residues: CASSPGTGYEQYF. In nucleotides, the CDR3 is TGTGCCAGCTCACCGGGGACAGGCTACGAGCAGTACTTC.

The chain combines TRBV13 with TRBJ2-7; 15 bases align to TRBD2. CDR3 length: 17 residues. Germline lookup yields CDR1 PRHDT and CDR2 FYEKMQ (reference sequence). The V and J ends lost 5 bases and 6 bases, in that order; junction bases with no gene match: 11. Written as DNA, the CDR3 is TGTGCCAGCAGCCTTTTTTGGACTAGCGGGGGGGCCGTCGAGCAGTACTTC. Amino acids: CASSLFWTSGGAVEQYF.

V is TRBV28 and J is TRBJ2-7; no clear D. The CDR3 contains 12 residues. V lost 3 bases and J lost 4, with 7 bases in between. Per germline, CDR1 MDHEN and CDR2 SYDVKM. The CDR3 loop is CASSFPGYEQYF. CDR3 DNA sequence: TGTGCCAGCAGTTTTCCCGGTTACGAGCAGTACTTC.

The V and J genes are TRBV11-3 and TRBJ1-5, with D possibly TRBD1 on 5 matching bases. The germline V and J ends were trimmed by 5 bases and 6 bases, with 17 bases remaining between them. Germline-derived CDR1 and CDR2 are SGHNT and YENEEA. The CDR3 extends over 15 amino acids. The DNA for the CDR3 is TGTGCCAGCAGCCCGTCGGGGGAAGAGGGTCAGCCCCAGCATTTT. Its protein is CASSPSGEEGQPQHF. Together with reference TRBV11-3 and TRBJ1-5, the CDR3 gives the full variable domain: EAGVVQSPRYKIIEKKQPVAFWCNPISGHNTLYWYLQNLGQGPELLIRYENEEAVDDSQLPKDRFSAERLKGVDSTLKIQPAELGDSAVYLCASSPSGEEGQPQHFGDGTRLSIL.

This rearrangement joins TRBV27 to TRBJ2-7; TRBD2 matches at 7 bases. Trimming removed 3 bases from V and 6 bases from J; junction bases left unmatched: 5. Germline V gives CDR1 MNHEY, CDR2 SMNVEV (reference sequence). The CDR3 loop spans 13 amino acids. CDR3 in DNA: TGTGCCAGCAGTTTCAGCGGGGCCTCCGAGCAGTACTTC. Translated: CASSFSGASEQYF.

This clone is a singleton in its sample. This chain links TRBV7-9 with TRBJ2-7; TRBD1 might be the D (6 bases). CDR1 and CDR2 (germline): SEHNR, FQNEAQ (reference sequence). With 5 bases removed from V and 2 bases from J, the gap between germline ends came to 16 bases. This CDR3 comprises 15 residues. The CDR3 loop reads CASSPTGTFPYEQYF. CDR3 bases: TGTGCCAGCAGCCCTACGGGGACATTCCCCTACGAGCAGTACTTC.

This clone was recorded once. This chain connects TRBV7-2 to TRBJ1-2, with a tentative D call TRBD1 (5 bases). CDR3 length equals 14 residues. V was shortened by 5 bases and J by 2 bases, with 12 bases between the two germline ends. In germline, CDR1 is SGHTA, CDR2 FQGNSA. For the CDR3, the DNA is TGTGCCAGCAGCCCCTATGGACAAAACTATGGCTACACCTTC. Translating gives CASSPYGQNYGYTF.

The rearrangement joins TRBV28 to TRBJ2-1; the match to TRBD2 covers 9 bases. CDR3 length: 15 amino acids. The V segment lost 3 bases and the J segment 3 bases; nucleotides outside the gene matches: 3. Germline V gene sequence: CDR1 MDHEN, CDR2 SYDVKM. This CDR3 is CASSFGRGGYNEQFF. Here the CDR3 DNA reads TGTGCCAGCAGTTTTGGGCGGGGGGGCTACAATGAGCAGTTCTTC.

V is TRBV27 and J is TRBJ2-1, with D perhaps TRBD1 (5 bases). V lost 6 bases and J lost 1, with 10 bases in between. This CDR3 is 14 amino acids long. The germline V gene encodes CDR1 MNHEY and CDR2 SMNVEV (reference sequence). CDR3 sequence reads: CASSRPGSYNEQFF. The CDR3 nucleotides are TGTGCCAGCAGCCGACCAGGGTCCTACAATGAGCAGTTCTTC.

As DNA, the CDR3 is TGTGCCAGCAAACCCAAAGGGGATGGCTACACCTTC. Amino acids: CASKPKGDGYTF. This chain uses TRBV21-1 with TRBJ1-2; TRBD1 is the table's D call, not checked against the DNA. TRBV21-1 is a pseudogene locus. The length of the CDR3 is 12 residues.

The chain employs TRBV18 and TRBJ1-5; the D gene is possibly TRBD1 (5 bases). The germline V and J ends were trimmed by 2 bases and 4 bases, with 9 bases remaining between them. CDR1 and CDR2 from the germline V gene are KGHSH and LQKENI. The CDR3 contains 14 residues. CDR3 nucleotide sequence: TGTGCCAGCTCACCAGGGGCGGAAAATCAGCCCCAGCATTTT. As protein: CASSPGAENQPQHF. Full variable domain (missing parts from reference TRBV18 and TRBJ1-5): NAGVMQNPRHLVRRRGQEARLRCSPMKGHSHVYWYRQLPEEGLKFMVYLQKENIIDESGMPKERFSAEFPKEGPSILRIQQVVRGDSAAYFCASSPGAENQPQHFGDGTRLSIL.

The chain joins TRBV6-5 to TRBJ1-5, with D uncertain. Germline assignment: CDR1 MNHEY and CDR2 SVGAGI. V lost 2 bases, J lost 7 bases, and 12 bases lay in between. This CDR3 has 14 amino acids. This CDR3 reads CASSYDAGYQPQHF. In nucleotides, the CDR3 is TGTGCCAGCAGTTACGATGCAGGATACCAGCCCCAGCATTTT.

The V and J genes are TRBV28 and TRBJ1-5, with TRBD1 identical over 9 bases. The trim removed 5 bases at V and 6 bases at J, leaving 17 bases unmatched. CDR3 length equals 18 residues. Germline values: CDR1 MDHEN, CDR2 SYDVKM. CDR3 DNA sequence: TGTGCCAGCAGTACAAACCTAAACCGGGACAGGGATGGTCAGCCCCAGCATTTT. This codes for CASSTNLNRDRDGQPQHF.

DNA for the CDR3: TGCGCCAGCAGTCTAGCGGGGGGGCTGGGTGAGCAGTTCTTC. Translated, it gives CASSLAGGLGEQFF. This chain uses TRBV4-3 with TRBJ2-1; 12 bases align to TRBD2. The germline V gene has CDR1 LGHNA and CDR2 YSLEER. J was trimmed by 9 bases and V by 6 bases; bases with no gene match: 6. The CDR3 spans 14 residues.

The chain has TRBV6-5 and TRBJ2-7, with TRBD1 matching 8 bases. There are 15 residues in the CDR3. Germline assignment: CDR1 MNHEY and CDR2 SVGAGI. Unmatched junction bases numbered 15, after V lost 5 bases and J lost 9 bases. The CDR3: CASSSTGTGRSGQYF. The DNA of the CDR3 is TGTGCCAGCAGTAGTACCGGGACAGGCCGTTCGGGGCAGTACTTC.

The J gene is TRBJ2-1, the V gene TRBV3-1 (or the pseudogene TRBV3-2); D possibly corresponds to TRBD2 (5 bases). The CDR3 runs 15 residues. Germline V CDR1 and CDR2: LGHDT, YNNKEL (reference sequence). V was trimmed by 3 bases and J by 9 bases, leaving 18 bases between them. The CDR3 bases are TGTGCCAGCAGCCACCCTAGATGTCGGAGGACTGAGCAGTTCTTC. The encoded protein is CASSHPRCRRTEQFF.

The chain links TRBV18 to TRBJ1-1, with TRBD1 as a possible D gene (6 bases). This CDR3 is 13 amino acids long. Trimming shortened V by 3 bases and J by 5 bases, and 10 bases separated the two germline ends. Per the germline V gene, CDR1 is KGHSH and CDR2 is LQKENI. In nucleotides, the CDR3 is TGTGCCAGCTCACCGCGACAGGAAACTGAAGCTTTCTTT. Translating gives CASSPRQETEAFF.

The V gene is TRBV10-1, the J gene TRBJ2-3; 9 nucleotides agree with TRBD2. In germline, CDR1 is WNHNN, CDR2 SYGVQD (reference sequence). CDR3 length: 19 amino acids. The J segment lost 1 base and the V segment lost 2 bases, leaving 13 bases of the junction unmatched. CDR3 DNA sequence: TGCGCCAGCAGTGAGATTATCCCCTGGGCTAGCGGGGGCACAGATACGCAGTATTTT. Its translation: CASSEIIPWASGGTDTQYF.

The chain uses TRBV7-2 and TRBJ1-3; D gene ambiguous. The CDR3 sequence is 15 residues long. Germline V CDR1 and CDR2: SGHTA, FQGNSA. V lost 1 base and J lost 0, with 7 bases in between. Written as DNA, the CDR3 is TGTGCCAGCAGCTTAGTCGGTAACTCTGGAAACACCATATATTTT. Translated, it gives CASSLVGNSGNTIYF.

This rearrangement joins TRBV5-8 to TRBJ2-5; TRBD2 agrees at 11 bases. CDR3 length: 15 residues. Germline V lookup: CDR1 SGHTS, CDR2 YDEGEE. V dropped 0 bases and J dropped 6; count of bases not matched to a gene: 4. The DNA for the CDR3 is TGTGCCAGCAGCTTGGTCCTAGCGGGGGGACAGACCCAGTACTTC. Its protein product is CASSLVLAGGQTQYF.

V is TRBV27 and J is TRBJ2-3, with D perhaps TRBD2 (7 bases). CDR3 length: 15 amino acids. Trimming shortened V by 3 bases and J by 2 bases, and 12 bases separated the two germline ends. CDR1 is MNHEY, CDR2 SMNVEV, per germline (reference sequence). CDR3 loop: CASSFLAGATDTQYF. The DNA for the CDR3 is TGTGCCAGCAGTTTTCTGGCGGGGGCCACAGATACGCAGTATTTT.

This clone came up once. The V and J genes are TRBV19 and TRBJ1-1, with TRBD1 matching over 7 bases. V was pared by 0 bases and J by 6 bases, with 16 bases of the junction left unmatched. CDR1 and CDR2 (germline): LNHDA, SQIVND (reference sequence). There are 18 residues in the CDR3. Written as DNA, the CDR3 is TGTGCCAGTAGTATAGATCCCCGGACAGGCATTTTTATGGCTGAAGCTTTCTTT. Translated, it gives CASSIDPRTGIFMAEAFF.

CDR3 bases: TGTGCCAGCAGCTTAGATACTTTCGGGACAGGGAAGGGCTACACCTTC. Protein sequence: CASSLDTFGTGKGYTF. The chain is built from TRBV11-2 and TRBJ1-2; 9 nucleotides match TRBD1. This CDR3 region has 16 residues. Germline V CDR1 and CDR2: SGHAT, FQNNGV. The V gene end was trimmed by 0 bases and the J gene end by 8 bases; junction bases not matched to a gene: 10.

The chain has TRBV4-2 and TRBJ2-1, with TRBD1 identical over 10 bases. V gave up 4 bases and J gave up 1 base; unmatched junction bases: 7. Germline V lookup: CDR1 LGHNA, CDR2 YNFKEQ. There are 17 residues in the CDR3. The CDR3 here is CASSPEGDRGSYNEQFF. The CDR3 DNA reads TGTGCCAGCAGCCCAGAGGGGGACAGGGGATCCTACAATGAGCAGTTCTTC.